This T cell receptor (beta chain) appears in the sequencing data of a study of cytomegalovirus exposure and HLA in healthy donors. The CDR3 length is 16 residues. The germline gives CDR1 MDHEN, CDR2 SYDVKM. Trimming at V came to 5 bases and at J to 3 bases, leaving 13 bases not matched to a gene. The PCR contained 60 Vbeta and 13 Jbeta primers. This table comes from immunoSEQ multiplex PCR, and its TCRdb copy is limited to in-frame clones, with some not included. The profile covers about 94,000 clones, with around 69% appearing a single time and 3.9% taken by the ten largest. Whereas donors were nominally healthy upon sampling, unrecorded immune exposures were probable.

Sequencing was performed on PBMCs. This TCR was recovered from a man under 40 in good health and CMV-seronegative. V usage is TRBV28 and J usage is TRBJ2-7; 7 positions match TRBD1. The CDR3 region is CASSPNPYRGRYEQYF. The CDR3 bases are TGTGCCAGCAGTCCTAATCCATACAGGGGACGCTACGAGCAGTACTTC. Full variable domain (remainder filled in from reference TRBV28 and TRBJ2-7): DVKVTQSSRYLVKRTGEKVFLECVQDMDHENMFWYRQDPGLGLRLIYFSYDVKMKEKGDIPEGYSVSREKKERFSLILESASTNQTSMYLCASSPNPYRGRYEQYFGPGTRLTVT.